This TCR beta chain was identified during a study of blood T cell repertoires in COVID-19. As for the study in general: Specimens from acute and convalescent COVID-19 originated in the United States, Italy and Spain. From T cells, B-cell-depleted T cells, or PBMCs came the material, which was cDNA or gDNA.

As handled by the study authors: Researchers report that nucleated cell counts were estimated from reference gene primer amplification. TCRdb's table, derived via immunoSEQ multiplex PCR, lists solely in-frame clones and lacks some. The DNA was the basis for D and trimming; V, J and clone size are from that table. The repertoire holds more than 50,000 clones, with more than 60% as singletons. Germline V CDR1 and CDR2: SSHAT, FNYEAQ (reference sequence). V dropped 5 bases and J dropped 5; count of bases not matched to a gene: 6. CDR3 length: 15 residues. This sequence joins TRBV7-7 and TRBJ2-1; the match to TRBD1 covers 10 bases. This TCR came from a woman in her sixties or seventies with acute or convalescent COVID-19. Sequenced input: peripheral blood. CDR3 residues: CASSPGTGVDNEQFF. CDR3 nucleotide sequence: TGTGCCAGCAGCCCCGGGACAGGGGTGGACAATGAGCAGTTCTTC.